This T cell receptor beta chain came from a study of CD8 T cells in ankylosing spondylitis. V lost 2 bases and J 3 bases, leaving 11 bases between the germline ends. The CDR3 totals 15 residues. Germline V lookup: CDR1 SGHDT, CDR2 YYEEEE. Quantitative 5'-RACE was performed with molecular barcodes, and it yielded the TCR beta libraries. TCRdb ran MiXCR on the 5' RACE reads and lists one entry per CDR3 protein. The sample gives roughly 470,000 distinct CDR3 sequences, 20% to 30% of which show up once; over 0.8% is in the top ten. Study-level points and caveats: A TCR beta motif of several highly homologous variants appeared characteristic of ankylosing spondylitis blood. Reportedly, matched ankylosing spondylitis synovial fluid was significantly enriched for disease-linked clones. Those disease-linked clones were CD8+; they were also relatively rare in peripheral blood.

Concerning this clonotype: Antigen: not known.

The receptor comes from a male donor with ankylosing spondylitis. The V gene is TRBV5-6, the J gene TRBJ1-4; D uncertain. The specimen sequenced was blood, either unsorted or a sorted T cell fraction (not recorded which). The CDR3 sequence: CASSLPGSSNEKLFF. The DNA of the CDR3 is TGTGCCAGCAGCTTACCGGGCTCCTCTAATGAAAAACTGTTTTTT. The full variable domain, in which reference TRBV5-6 and TRBJ1-4 provide the parts outside the CDR3, is DAGVTQSPTHLIKTRGQQVTLRCSPKSGHDTVSWYQQALGQGPQFIFQYYEEEERQRGNFPDRFSGHQFPNYSSELNVNALLLGDSALYLCASSLPGSSNEKLFFGSGTQLSVL.